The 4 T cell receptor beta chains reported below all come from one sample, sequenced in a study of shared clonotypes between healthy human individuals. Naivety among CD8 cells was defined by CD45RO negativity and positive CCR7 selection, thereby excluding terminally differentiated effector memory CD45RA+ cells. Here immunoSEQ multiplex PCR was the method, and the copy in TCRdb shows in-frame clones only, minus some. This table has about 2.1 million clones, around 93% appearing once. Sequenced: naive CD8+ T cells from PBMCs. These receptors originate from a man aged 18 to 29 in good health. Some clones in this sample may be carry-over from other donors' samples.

The CDR3 sequence is CASSPRTGNFHEQYF. CDR3 nucleotide sequence: TGTGCCAGCAGCCCTCGGACAGGGAACTTCCACGAGCAGTACTTC. The V call is TRBV27, the J call TRBJ2-7; 8 nucleotides line up with TRBD1. Looked up from germline, CDR1 is MNHEY and CDR2 is SMNVEV (reference sequence). Trimming cost V 6 bases and J 5 bases; bases outside gene matches: 12. This CDR3 comprises 15 residues.

CDR3 coding DNA: TGTGCCAGCAGCCCGCCGGGACCGACTTATGGCTACACCTTC. Its translation is CASSPPGPTYGYTF. The genes are TRBV28 and TRBJ1-2; D perhaps matches TRBD1 (5 bases). Germline V gene data show CDR1 as MDHEN and CDR2 as SYDVKM. Trimming removed 6 bases at V and 5 bases at J, with 16 bases between. The CDR3 spans 14 residues.

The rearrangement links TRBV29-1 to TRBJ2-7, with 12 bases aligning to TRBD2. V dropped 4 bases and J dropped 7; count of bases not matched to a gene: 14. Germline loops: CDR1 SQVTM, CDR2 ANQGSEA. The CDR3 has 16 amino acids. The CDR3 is CSVVGLAGFSTREQYF. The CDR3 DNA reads TGCAGCGTTGTTGGACTAGCGGGATTCTCGACGCGTGAGCAGTACTTC.

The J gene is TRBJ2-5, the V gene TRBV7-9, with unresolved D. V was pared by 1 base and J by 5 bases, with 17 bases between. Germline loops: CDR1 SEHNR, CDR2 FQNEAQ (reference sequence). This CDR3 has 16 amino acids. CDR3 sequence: CASSLVGATPPETQYF. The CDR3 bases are TGTGCCAGCAGCTTAGTCGGAGCCACTCCCCCGGAGACCCAGTACTTC.